These T cell receptor beta chains were read from a single sample in a study of blood T cell repertoires in COVID-19. The table came from immunoSEQ multiplex PCR; TCRdb's copy has only in-frame clones and leaves some out. The data show around 200,000 clones, roughly 80% seen once. Sequenced sample: peripheral blood. The receptors were gathered from a man in his fifties who had recovered from COVID-19. Both conserved end residues are part of each CDR3. Expanded clones are given a class, and other clones once, few, many or no size at all.

j_gene | abundance | v_gene | len | CDR3aa
TRBJ2-2 | . | TRBV6-6 | 15 | CASCFRGLDTGELFF
TRBJ2-1 | . | TRBV25-1 | 15 | CASSRMTSGKNEQFF
TRBJ1-4 | once | TRBV5-4 | 15 | CASSSGQTTNEKLFF
TRBJ1-4 | . | TRBV5-1 | 16 | CASSLDRGAGNEKLFF
TRBJ2-7 | . | TRBV6-5 | 15 | CATALGGLHSYEQYF
TRBJ2-7 | . | TRBV5-1 | 15 | CASSSLAGPFYEQYF
TRBJ1-1 | . | TRBV20-1 | 18 | CSASPLRGGGRTNTEAFF
TRBJ2-2 | . | TRBV5-1 | 16 | CASSLGLAGYTGELFF
TRBJ1-6 | . | TRBV4-1 | 15 | CASSQAGQGTAPLHF
TRBJ1-5 | . | TRBV19 | 16 | CATIRTGTGVLQPQHF
TRBJ2-7 | few | TRBV7-2 | 16 | CASSLALAGGAYEQYF
TRBJ1-6 | . | TRBV7-9 | 14 | CASSPGGRGSPLHF
TRBJ2-1 | few | TRBV4-1 | 16 | CASRPGLADSYNEQFF
TRBJ2-1 | few | TRBV4-1 | 16 | CASSQEGTSGSNEQFF
TRBJ2-7 | . | TRBV18 | 13 | CASYQDRDYEQYF
TRBJ1-2 | . | TRBV6-1 | 18 | CASSDPFRTEITNYGYTF
TRBJ2-3 | . | TRBV11-2 | 13 | CASSLAGADTQYF
TRBJ2-7 | . | TRBV7-2 | 15 | CASSLSSGNYYEQYF
TRBJ2-1 | . | TRBV3-1/TRBV3-2 | 12 | CASSRPTSWQFF
TRBJ1-2 | . | TRBV9 | 17 | CASSVGGSGTGKTGYTF
TRBJ2-5 | . | TRBV30 | 13 | CAWSVAGEATQYF
TRBJ2-7 | . | TRBV2 | 14 | CASSAQRTGREQYF
TRBJ2-1 | . | TRBV4-2 | 15 | CASSHRVGAYNEQFF
TRBJ2-7 | . | TRBV6-5 | 14 | CASAIGTSGDEQYF
TRBJ1-1 | once | TRBV18 | 15 | CASSPGGGLNTEAFF
TRBJ1-2 | . | TRBV6-1 | 15 | CASSEFETGFFGYTF
TRBJ1-2 | few | TRBV7-9 | 14 | CASRKTGGDYGYTF
TRBJ2-7 | . | TRBV10-3 | 16 | CAISEGPGQGTYEQYF
TRBJ2-1 | . | TRBV2 | 14 | CASSGTFSYNEQFF
TRBJ2-7 | . | TRBV6-1 | 13 | CASSEAREYEQYF
TRBJ2-2 | . | TRBV5-5 | 15 | CASSDRVMNTGELFF
TRBJ2-7 | . | TRBV7-3 | 12 | CASSLDNGEQYF
TRBJ2-3 | . | TRBV25-1 | 15 | CASRLTGGATDTQYF
TRBJ2-7 | once | TRBV2 | 11 | CASSPIYEQYF
TRBJ2-1 | . | TRBV30 | 15 | CAWSVLSGYYNEQFF
TRBJ2-3 | . | TRBV10-3 | 15 | CAISEFVTRIALQYF
TRBJ2-2 | . | TRBV14 | 17 | CASSQATSGINTGELFF
TRBJ2-7 | . | TRBV7-6 | 14 | CASSKGQGTYEQYF
TRBJ1-5 | once | TRBV20-1 | 14 | CSASWTDRNQPQHF
TRBJ2-1 | . | TRBV28 | 15 | CASSLYTSGSNEQFF
TRBJ2-7 | . | TRBV30 | 14 | CAWRMRGNAYEQYF